A single sample is the source of the 12 T cell receptor beta chains below, sequenced in a study of OX40 agonist ivuxolimab in advanced cancers. Sequencing was performed with immunoSEQ multiplex PCR; in TCRdb, only in-frame clones are kept and a portion is missing. Among about 21,000 clones, 85% were seen once, and the ten largest hold 37%. The sequences come from CD4+ or CD8+ T cells sorted from blood, collected in a trial of the OX40 agonist ivuxolimab. These receptors originate from an adult with an advanced solid tumor such as melanoma, head and neck, liver or kidney cancer.

The chain combines TRBV7-9 with TRBJ2-3; 7 bases map to TRBD2. The ends lost 5 bases at V and 6 bases at J; junction bases unmatched: 11. The CDR3 covers 15 residues. Germline-derived CDR1 and CDR2 are SEHNR and FQNEAQ (reference sequence). The CDR3 bases are TGTGCCAGCAGCGCGGGTGGCGGGGGAGTCGATACGCAGTATTTT. It is translated as CASSAGGGGVDTQYF. The complete variable domain, with remaining parts taken from reference TRBV7-9 and TRBJ2-3, reads DTGVSQNPRHKITKRGQNVTFRCDPISEHNRLYWYRQTLGQGPEFLTYFQNEAQLEKSRLLSDRFSAERPKGSFSTLEIQRTEQGDSAMYLCASSAGGGGVDTQYFGPGTRLTVL.

V is TRBV5-4 and J is TRBJ2-1; D might be TRBD1 or TRBD2, each matching 6 bases. The CDR3 is 17 residues long. V was pared by 3 bases and J by 3 bases, with 19 bases between. Per the germline V gene, CDR1 is SGHNT and CDR2 is YYREEE (reference sequence). The DNA for the CDR3 is TGTGCCAGCAGCTCACTTGGGAGACAGGAGGGCTACAATGAGCAGTTCTTC. It is translated as CASSSLGRQEGYNEQFF.

Written as DNA, the CDR3 is TGCGCCAGCAGCCAAGGTCCGGGTCTACGGCAGCCCCAGCATTTT. Translated: CASSQGPGLRQPQHF. The chain employs TRBV4-1 and TRBJ1-5; D gene uncertain. The V end was cut by 1 base, the J end by 7 bases, with 14 bases between. This CDR3 comprises 15 residues. Germline CDR1 and CDR2: MGHRA and YSYEKL.

This clone occurred once. This chain connects TRBV6-1 to TRBJ2-7; 9 positions match TRBD2. Germline V gene lookup returns CDR1 MNHNS and CDR2 SASEGT. Trimming took 0 bases from V and 6 from J; bases not matched to a gene: 12. CDR3 length equals 17 residues. This CDR3 is CASSEAHLAGFRIEQYF. In DNA, the CDR3 is TGTGCCAGCAGTGAAGCGCATCTAGCGGGGTTTCGTATCGAGCAGTACTTC.

The CDR3 DNA sequence: TGTGCCAGCAGGGGTACGGACTTCTATGGCTACACCTTC. Its translation: CASRGTDFYGYTF. V is TRBV6-1 and J is TRBJ1-2; D remains ambiguous. With 6 bases removed from V and 4 bases from J, the gap between germline ends came to 12 bases. CDR3 size: 13 residues. Germline CDR1 is MNHNS and CDR2 is SASEGT.

The gene calls are TRBV7-8 and TRBJ2-2, with D possibly being TRBD1 or TRBD2 (5 bases each). V gave up 5 bases and J gave up 7 bases, with 17 bases separating them. This CDR3 has 15 residues. Per the germline V gene, CDR1 is SGHVS and CDR2 is FQNEAQ. The CDR3 region has the DNA TGTGCCAGCAGCCCCGGGACGGCTGGCGGCGGGGAGCTGTTTTTT. Its protein product is CASSPGTAGGGELFF.

The J gene is TRBJ2-7, the V gene TRBV28, with 12 bases matching TRBD2. The ends lost 6 bases at V and 6 bases at J; junction bases unmatched: 9. The CDR3 contains 15 residues. Germline loops: CDR1 MDHEN, CDR2 SYDVKM. CDR3 residues: CASSPLAGGPFEQYF. CDR3 in DNA: TGTGCCAGCAGCCCCCTAGCGGGGGGGCCTTTCGAGCAGTACTTC.

This chain connects TRBV7-2 to TRBJ2-5; 7 bases are shared with TRBD2. The V gene end was trimmed by 5 bases and the J gene end by 1 base; junction bases not matched to a gene: 7. The CDR3 consists of 15 residues. The germline V gene has CDR1 SGHTA and CDR2 FQGNSA. CDR3 bases: TGTGCCAGCAGCGGAAAAGGCGGGGGCCAAGAGACCCAGTACTTC. This encodes CASSGKGGGQETQYF.

This chain joins TRBV27 and TRBJ2-2; TRBD1 might be the D (7 bases). The CDR3 runs 15 residues. V lost 9 bases and J 1 base, leaving 15 bases between the germline ends. Germline CDR1 MNHEY, CDR2 SMNVEV (reference sequence). The CDR3 region is CASLRGALNTGELFF. CDR3 DNA sequence: TGTGCCAGTCTCAGGGGGGCACTGAACACCGGGGAGCTGTTTTTT.

The J gene is TRBJ2-5, the V gene TRBV30; 9 positions match TRBD1. Trimming cost V 4 bases and J 0 bases; bases outside gene matches: 6. In germline, CDR1 is GTSNPN, CDR2 SVGIG (reference sequence). The CDR3 has 15 amino acids. CDR3 sequence (DNA): TGTGCCTGGATACAGGGGGCGGCCCACCAAGAGACCCAGTACTTC. Encoded protein: CAWIQGAAHQETQYF.

This sequence joins TRBV13 and TRBJ2-1, with D unclear. CDR1 and CDR2 from the germline V gene are PRHDT and FYEKMQ (reference sequence). CDR3 size: 13 residues. V was pared by 0 bases and J by 9 bases, with 9 bases between. CDR3 in amino acids: CASSLGIGGEQFF. CDR3 nucleotides: TGTGCCAGCAGCTTAGGCATTGGCGGTGAGCAGTTCTTC.

The chain joins TRBV5-1 to TRBJ2-5, with TRBD2 matching over 10 bases. This CDR3 region has 15 residues. From germline, CDR1 is SGHRS and CDR2 YFSETQ. V lost 5 bases to trimming and J lost 0 bases; unmatched junction nucleotides: 4. In nucleotides, the CDR3 is TGCGCCAGCAGGGGTAGCGGGGGGTACCAAGAGACCCAGTACTTC. Its protein is CASRGSGGYQETQYF.